The TCR beta chain under discussion was sequenced for a study of T cells in Graves' hyperthyroidism and ophthalmopathy. Study information: Sampling of peripheral blood happened at initial diagnosis, prior to any treatment. General study results and limits: A 13 V-J signature model discriminated ophthalmopathy versus stable hyperthyroidism.

This clonotype occurred many times. Antigen unknown. Template material for amplifying TCR beta CDR3 regions consisted of RNA transcripts. HTBI primers were used for first-round RT-PCR of the TCR CDR3. In TCRdb, the multiplex PCR reads were re-called with MiXCR into one record per CDR3 protein. The table includes about 520,000 distinct CDR3 sequences, less than 25% detected once. This CDR3 has 15 amino acids. CDR1 and CDR2 (germline): MNHEY, SVGAGI. Trimming took 0 bases from V and 1 from J, leaving 7 bases between them. This chain links TRBV6-5 with TRBJ1-3, with D unclear. Specimen: blood. This sequence was found in a woman aged 25 to 39 with Graves' ophthalmopathy. The chain's CDR3 is CASSYSVLSGNTIYF. In DNA, the CDR3 is TGTGCCAGCAGTTACTCGGTTCTTTCTGGAAACACCATATATTTT.